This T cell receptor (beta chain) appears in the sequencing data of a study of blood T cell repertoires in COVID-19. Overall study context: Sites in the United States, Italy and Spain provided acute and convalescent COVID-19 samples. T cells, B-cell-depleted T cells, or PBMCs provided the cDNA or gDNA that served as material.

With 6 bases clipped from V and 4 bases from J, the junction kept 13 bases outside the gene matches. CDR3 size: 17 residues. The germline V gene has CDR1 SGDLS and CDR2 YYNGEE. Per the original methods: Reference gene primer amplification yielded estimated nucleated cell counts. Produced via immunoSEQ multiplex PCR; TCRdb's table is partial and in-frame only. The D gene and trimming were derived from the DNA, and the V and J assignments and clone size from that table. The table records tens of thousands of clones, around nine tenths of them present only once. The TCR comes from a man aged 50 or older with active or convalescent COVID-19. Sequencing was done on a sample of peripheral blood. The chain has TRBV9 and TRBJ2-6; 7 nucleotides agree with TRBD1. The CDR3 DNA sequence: TGTGCCAGCAACCAAGGGGGCTCCTCGGTAGGGGCCAACGTCCTGACTTTC. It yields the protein CASNQGGSSVGANVLTF.